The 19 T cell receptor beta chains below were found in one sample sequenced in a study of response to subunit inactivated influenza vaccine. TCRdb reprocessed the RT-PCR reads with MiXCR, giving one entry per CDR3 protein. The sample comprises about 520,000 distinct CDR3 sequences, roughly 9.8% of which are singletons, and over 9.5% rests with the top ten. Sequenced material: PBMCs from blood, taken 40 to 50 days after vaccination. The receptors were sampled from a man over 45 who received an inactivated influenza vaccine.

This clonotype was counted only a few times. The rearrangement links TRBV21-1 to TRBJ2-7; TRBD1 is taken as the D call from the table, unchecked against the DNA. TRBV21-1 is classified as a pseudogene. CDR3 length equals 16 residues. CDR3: CASERMTGGLSYEQYF. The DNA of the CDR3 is TGTGCCAGCGAGAGGATGACAGGGGGCTTATCCTACGAGCAGTACTTC.

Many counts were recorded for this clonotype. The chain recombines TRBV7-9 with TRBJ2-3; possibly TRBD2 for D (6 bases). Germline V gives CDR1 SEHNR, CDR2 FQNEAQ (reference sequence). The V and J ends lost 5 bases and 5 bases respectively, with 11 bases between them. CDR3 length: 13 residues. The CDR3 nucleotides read TGTGCCAGCAGCGAACCCGGGGGAGATACGCAGTATTTT. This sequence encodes CASSEPGGDTQYF. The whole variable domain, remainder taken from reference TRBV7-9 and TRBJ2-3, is DTGVSQNPRHKITKRGQNVTFRCDPISEHNRLYWYRQTLGQGPEFLTYFQNEAQLEKSRLLSDRFSAERPKGSFSTLEIQRTEQGDSAMYLCASSEPGGDTQYFGPGTRLTVL.

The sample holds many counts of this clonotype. The CDR3 DNA follows: TGTGCCACCAGTGACCAACAGGGCAATGAGCAGTTCTTC. It translates to CATSDQQGNEQFF. The chain has TRBV24-1 and TRBJ2-1; D may be TRBD1 (6 bases). With 4 bases removed from V and 6 bases from J, the gap between germline ends came to 9 bases. The germline V gene has CDR1 KGHDR and CDR2 SFDVKD. The CDR3 spans 13 residues.

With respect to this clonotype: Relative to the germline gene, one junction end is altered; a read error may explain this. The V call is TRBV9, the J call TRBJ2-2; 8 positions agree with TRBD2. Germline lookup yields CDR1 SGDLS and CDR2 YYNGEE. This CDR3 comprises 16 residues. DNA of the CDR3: TGTGCCAGTAGCGGGACTAAAACCTCGAACACCGGGGAGCTGTTTTTT. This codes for CASSGTKTSNTGELFF. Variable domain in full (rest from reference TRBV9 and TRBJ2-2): DSGVTQTPKHLITATGQRVTLRCSPRSGDLSVYWYQQSLDQGLQFLIQYYNGEERAKGNILERFSAQQFPDLHSELNLSSLELGDSALYFCASSGTKTSNTGELFFGEGSRLTVL.

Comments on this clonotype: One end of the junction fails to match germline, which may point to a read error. CDR3 DNA: TGTGCCAGCAGGGGGGACATTACAAGGGGAGATACGGAGTATTTT. Its protein is CASRGDITRGDTEYF. This chain uses TRBV2 with TRBJ2-3, with a possible D match to TRBD1 (6 bases). The CDR3 totals 15 residues. Germline CDR1 and CDR2: SNHLY and FYNNEI.

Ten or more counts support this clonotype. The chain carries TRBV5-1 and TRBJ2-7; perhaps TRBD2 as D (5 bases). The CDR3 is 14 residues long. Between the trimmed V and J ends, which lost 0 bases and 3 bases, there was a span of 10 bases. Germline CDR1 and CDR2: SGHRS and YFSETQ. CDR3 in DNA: TGCGCCAGCAGCTTGGCCCCGGGATTCTACGAGCAGTACTTC. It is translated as CASSLAPGFYEQYF. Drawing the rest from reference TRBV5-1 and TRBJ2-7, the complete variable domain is KAGVTQTPRYLIKTRGQQVTLSCSPISGHRSVSWYQQTPGQGLQFLFEYFSETQRNKGNFPGRFSGRQFSNSRSEMNVSTLELGDSALYLCASSLAPGFYEQYFGPGTRLTVT.

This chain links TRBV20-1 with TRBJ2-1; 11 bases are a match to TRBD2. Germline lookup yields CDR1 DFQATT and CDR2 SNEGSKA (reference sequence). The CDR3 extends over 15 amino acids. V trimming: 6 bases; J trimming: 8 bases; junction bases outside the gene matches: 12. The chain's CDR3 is CSAQMGLADNDEQFF. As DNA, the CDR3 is TGCAGTGCGCAGATGGGACTAGCGGATAACGATGAGCAGTTCTTC.

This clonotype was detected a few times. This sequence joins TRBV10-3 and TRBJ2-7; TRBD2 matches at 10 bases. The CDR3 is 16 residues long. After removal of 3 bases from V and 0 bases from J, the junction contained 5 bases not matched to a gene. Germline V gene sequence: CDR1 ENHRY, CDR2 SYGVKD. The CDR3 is CAISDSTSGASYEQYF. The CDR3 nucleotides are TGTGCCATCAGTGACTCCACTAGCGGGGCCTCCTACGAGCAGTACTTC.

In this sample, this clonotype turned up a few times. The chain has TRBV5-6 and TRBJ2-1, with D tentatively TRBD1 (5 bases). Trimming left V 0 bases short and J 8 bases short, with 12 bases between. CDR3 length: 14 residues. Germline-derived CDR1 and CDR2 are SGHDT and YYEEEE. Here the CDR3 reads CASSLGAPGHEQFF. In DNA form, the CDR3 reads TGTGCCAGCAGCTTGGGGGCCCCAGGGCATGAGCAGTTCTTC.

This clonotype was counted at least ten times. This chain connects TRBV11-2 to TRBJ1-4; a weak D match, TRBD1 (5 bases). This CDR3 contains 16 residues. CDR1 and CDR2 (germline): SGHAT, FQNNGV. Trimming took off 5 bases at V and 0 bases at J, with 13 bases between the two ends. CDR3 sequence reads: CASSAYGATTNEKLFF. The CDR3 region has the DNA TGTGCCAGCAGCGCCTACGGGGCAACAACTAATGAAAAACTGTTTTTT.

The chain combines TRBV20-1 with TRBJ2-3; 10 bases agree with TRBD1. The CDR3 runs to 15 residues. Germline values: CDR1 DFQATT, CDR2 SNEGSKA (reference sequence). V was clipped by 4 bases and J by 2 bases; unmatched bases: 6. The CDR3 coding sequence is TGCAGTGCTACTGACAGGGGGCGAATCACAGATACGCAGTATTTT. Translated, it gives CSATDRGRITDTQYF.

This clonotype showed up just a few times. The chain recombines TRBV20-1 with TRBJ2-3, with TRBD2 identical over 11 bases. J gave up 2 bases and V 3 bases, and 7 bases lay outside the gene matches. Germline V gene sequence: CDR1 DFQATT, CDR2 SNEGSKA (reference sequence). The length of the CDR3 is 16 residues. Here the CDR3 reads CSASVSTSGTTDTQYF. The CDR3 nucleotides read TGCAGTGCTAGTGTGTCGACTAGCGGGACCACAGATACGCAGTATTTT.

CDR3 sequence reads: CASSRYNLPSGNTGELFF. CDR3 in DNA: TGTGCCAGCAGCCGCTATAATTTACCCTCAGGGAACACCGGGGAGCTGTTTTTT. The genes are TRBV4-2 and TRBJ2-2; unclear D gene. The germline V and J ends were trimmed by 4 bases and 1 base, with 19 bases remaining between them. This CDR3 contains 18 residues. CDR1 is LGHNA, CDR2 YNFKEQ, per germline.

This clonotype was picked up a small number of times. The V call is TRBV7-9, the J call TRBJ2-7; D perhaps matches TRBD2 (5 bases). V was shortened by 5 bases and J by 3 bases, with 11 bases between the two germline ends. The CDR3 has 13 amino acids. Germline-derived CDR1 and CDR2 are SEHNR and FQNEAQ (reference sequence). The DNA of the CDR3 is TGTGCCAGCAGCATCCCCGGGGACTACGAGCAGTACTTC. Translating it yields CASSIPGDYEQYF.

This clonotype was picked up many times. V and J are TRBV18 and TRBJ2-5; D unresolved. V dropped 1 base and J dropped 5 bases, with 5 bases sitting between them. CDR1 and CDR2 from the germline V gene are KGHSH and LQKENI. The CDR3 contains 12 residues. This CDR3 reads CASSPRRETQYF. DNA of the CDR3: TGTGCCAGCTCACCACGCCGGGAGACCCAGTACTTC.

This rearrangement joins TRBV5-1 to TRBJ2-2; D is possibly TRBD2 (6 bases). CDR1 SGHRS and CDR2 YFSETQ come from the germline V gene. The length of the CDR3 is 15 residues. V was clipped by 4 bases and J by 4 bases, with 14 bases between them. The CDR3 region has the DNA TGCGCCAGCAGCGCTGGGACTCGCAGCACCGGGGAGCTGTTTTTT. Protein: CASSAGTRSTGELFF.

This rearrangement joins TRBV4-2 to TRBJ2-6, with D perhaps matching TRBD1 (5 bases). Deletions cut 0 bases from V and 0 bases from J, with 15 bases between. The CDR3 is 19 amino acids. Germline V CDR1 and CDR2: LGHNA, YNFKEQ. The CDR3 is CASSQEYRQPLSGANVLTF. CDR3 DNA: TGTGCCAGCAGCCAAGAATATCGACAGCCCCTCTCTGGGGCCAACGTCCTGACTTTC.

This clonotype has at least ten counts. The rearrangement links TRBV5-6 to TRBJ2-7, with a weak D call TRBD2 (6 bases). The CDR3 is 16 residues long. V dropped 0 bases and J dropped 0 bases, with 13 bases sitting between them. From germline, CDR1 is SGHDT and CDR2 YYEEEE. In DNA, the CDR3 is TGTGCCAGCAGCTTGGTGGCTAGCGACTACTCCTACGAGCAGTACTTC. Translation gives CASSLVASDYSYEQYF.

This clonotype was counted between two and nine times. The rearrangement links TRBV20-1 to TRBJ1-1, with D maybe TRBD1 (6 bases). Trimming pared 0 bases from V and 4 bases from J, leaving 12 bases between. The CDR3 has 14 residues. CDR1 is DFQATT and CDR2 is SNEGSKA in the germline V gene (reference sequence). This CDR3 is CSAREIQGGTEAFF. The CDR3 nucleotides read TGCAGTGCTAGAGAAATACAGGGAGGCACTGAAGCTTTCTTT.